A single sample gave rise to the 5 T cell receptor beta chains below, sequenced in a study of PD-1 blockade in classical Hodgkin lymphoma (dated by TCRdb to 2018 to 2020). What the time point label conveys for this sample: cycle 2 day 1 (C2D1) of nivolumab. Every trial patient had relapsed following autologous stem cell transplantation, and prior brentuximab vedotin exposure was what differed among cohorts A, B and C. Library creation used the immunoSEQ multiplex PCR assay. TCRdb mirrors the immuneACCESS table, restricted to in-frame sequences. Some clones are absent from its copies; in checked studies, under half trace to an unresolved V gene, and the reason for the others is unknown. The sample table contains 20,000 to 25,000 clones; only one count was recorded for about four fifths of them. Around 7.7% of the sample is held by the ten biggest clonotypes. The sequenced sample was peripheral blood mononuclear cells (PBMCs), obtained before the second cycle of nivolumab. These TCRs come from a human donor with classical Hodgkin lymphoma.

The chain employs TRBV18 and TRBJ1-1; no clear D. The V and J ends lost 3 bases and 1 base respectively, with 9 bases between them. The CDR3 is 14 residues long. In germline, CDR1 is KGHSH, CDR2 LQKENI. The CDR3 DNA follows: TGTGCCAGCTCACCTGCGTCCGGGAACACTGAAGCTTTCTTT. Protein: CASSPASGNTEAFF. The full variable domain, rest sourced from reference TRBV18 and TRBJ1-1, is NAGVMQNPRHLVRRRGQEARLRCSPMKGHSHVYWYRQLPEEGLKFMVYLQKENIIDESGMPKERFSAEFPKEGPSILRIQQVVRGDSAAYFCASSPASGNTEAFFGQGTRLTVV.

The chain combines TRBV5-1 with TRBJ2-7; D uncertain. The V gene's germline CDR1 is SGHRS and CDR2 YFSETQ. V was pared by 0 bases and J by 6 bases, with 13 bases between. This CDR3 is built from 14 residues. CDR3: CASSLEGFTFEQYF. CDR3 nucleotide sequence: TGCGCCAGCAGCTTGGAAGGTTTTACGTTCGAGCAGTACTTC.

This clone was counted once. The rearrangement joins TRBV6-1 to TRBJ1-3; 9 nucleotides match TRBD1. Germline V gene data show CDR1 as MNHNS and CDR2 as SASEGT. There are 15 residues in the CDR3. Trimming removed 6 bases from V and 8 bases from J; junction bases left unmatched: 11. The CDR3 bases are TGTGCCAGCAGCCTCCAGACAGGGGGGGTAGACACCATATATTTT. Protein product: CASSLQTGGVDTIYF.

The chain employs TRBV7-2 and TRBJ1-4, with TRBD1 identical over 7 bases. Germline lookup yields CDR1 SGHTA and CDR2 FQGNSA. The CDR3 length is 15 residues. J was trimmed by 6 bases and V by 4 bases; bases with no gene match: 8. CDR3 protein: CASSSQGGRDEKLFF. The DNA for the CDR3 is TGTGCCAGCAGCTCCCAGGGGGGGAGAGATGAAAAACTGTTTTTT.

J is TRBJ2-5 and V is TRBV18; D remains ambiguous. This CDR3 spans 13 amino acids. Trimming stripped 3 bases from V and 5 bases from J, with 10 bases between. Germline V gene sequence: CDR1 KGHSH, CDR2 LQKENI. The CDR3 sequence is CASSPATLETQYF. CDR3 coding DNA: TGTGCCAGCTCACCGGCGACACTGGAGACCCAGTACTTC. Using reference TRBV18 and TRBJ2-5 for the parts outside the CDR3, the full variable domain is NAGVMQNPRHLVRRRGQEARLRCSPMKGHSHVYWYRQLPEEGLKFMVYLQKENIIDESGMPKERFSAEFPKEGPSILRIQQVVRGDSAAYFCASSPATLETQYFGPGTRLLVL.